This T cell receptor beta chain was obtained from a study of T cells in Graves' hyperthyroidism and ophthalmopathy. Study results and limitations: In the blood, most expanded thyroid clonotypes above 0.001 appeared as well. Before onset, by a median of around 6.1 months, the model predicted ophthalmopathy.

Lactation, pregnancy, other autoimmune disease or uncontrolled infection led to exclusion of patients. On the basis of clinical symptoms, serum thyroxine and TRAb, thyroid ultrasound and orbital computed tomography, diagnoses were made. Researchers amplified the TCR beta CDR3 regions from RNA transcripts. The HTBI primer set was used in a first-round RT-PCR of the TCR CDR3. In TCRdb, the multiplex PCR reads were re-called with MiXCR into one record per CDR3 protein. The sample has roughly 500,000 distinct CDR3 sequences, 46% seen once; the top ten hold around a fifth. This clonotype occurred a few times. The target antigen is unknown. The CDR3 length is 11 residues. CDR1 DFQATT and CDR2 SNEGSKA come from the germline V gene (reference sequence).

The sequenced sample was peripheral blood or thyroid tissue (not recorded which). The chain recombines TRBV20-1 with TRBJ2-5; 7 bases are shared with TRBD1. The receptor was isolated from an adult woman with Graves' disease, either hyperthyroidism or ophthalmopathy (not recorded which). The CDR3 DNA is TGCAGCTGGGACAGACAAGAGACCCAGTACTTC. This gives the protein CSWDRQETQYF.